This TCR beta chain derives from a study of blood T cell repertoires in COVID-19. Assay: immunoSEQ multiplex PCR; the TCRdb copy retains only in-frame clones and omits some. The sample lists roughly 500,000 clones, less than 90% occurring once. The V gene's germline CDR1 is ENHRY and CDR2 SYGVKD. CDR3 length: 14 residues. V gave up 10 bases and J gave up 7 bases; unmatched junction bases: 7. This TCR was recovered from a woman in her sixties or seventies who had recovered from COVID-19. The J gene is TRBJ2-2, the V gene TRBV10-3, with 12 nucleotides matching TRBD1. Sequencing was done on a sample of PBMCs or T cells enriched from blood (not recorded which). The DNA of the CDR3 is TGTGCCACCCAGGGACAGGGGGCTATCGGGGAGCTGTTTTTT. As protein: CATQGQGAIGELFF.